This entry lists 16 T cell receptor beta chains sequenced from one sample in a study of persistence of HIV-infected CD4 T cells. Cells were stimulated with overlapping HIV-1 Gag 15-mer peptides. CD40L/CD69 double-negative CD45RO-high memory CD4+ T cells were collected. The antigens these receptors bind are not known. Sequencing used immunoSEQ version 4 in survey mode. Some clones are missing from TCRdb's copy, which holds only in-frame ones; the method was immunoSEQ multiplex PCR. Of about 36,000 clones listed, under 90% were seen once; the top ten hold 4.5% to 6%. The sequenced sample was cultured CD4+ T cells from PBMCs, obtained from a patient who received antiretroviral therapy. The receptor source for this set is an adult with HIV. The donor label of this sample is uncertain.

This clone was observed a few times. The rearrangement joins TRBV6-5 to TRBJ1-4, with D possibly TRBD1 on 6 matching bases. V was cut by 0 bases and J by 5 bases, with 10 bases left in between. This CDR3 is built from 15 residues. CDR1 and CDR2 from the germline V gene are MNHEY and SVGAGI. For the CDR3, the DNA is TGTGCCAGCAGTTACTCACAGGACAGAAATGAAAAACTGTTTTTT. This codes for CASSYSQDRNEKLFF.

The chain is built from TRBV3-1 (or the pseudogene TRBV3-2) and TRBJ2-1; TRBD2 matches 13 bases. V was clipped by 4 bases and J by 10 bases; unmatched bases: 10. Germline loops: CDR1 LGHDT, CDR2 YNNKEL (reference sequence). The CDR3 runs to 16 residues. In DNA, the CDR3 is TGTGCCAGCAGCCGAACTAGCGGGGGGGGCAAAGGGGAGCAGTTCTTC. It is translated as CASSRTSGGGKGEQFF.

The rearrangement uses TRBV5-1 and TRBJ2-1; 7 bases fit TRBD2. The CDR3 contains 15 residues. The germline CDR1 and CDR2 sequences are SGHRS and YFSETQ. The V and J ends lost 9 bases and 4 bases, in that order; junction bases with no gene match: 13. The CDR3, as DNA: TGCGCCACCCGCGTCGGCGGGGGAGCATACAATGAGCAGTTCTTC. Residues: CATRVGGGAYNEQFF.

The V gene is TRBV6-2 or TRBV6-3, the J gene TRBJ1-2; TRBD1 aligns across 7 bases. V shed 4 bases, J shed 4 bases, and the junction held 3 bases outside the gene matches. This CDR3 is 13 amino acids long. Per germline, CDR1 MNHEY and CDR2 SVGEGT. The CDR3 coding sequence is TGTGCCAGCAGTTGGAGACAGGGCTATGGCTACACCTTC. Translation: CASSWRQGYGYTF.

This CDR3 reads CASSRLAGGNNEQFF. CDR3 in DNA: TGTGCCAGCAGCCGGCTAGCGGGGGGGAACAATGAGCAGTTCTTC. J is TRBJ2-1 and V is TRBV14, with 12 bases aligning to TRBD2. After removal of 4 bases from V and 5 bases from J, the junction contained 3 bases not matched to a gene. CDR3 length: 15 amino acids. Germline V gene data show CDR1 as SGHDN and CDR2 as FVKESK.

This clone was counted only a few times. The chain is built from TRBV6-5 and TRBJ1-4; D is uncertain. The ends were cut back, 4 bases at V and 7 bases at J, with 13 bases in the middle. There are 14 residues in the CDR3. From germline, CDR1 is MNHEY and CDR2 SVGAGI. CDR3 residues: CASSSIPRSEKLFF. As DNA, the CDR3 is TGTGCCAGCAGTTCTATTCCTAGAAGTGAAAAACTGTTTTTT.

V and J are TRBV3-1 (or the pseudogene TRBV3-2) and TRBJ2-2; D is possibly TRBD1 (6 bases). This CDR3 spans 16 amino acids. Germline CDR1 LGHDT, CDR2 YNNKEL (reference sequence). The V gene lost 1 base and the J gene lost 1 base, with 10 bases spanning the gap. CDR3 bases: TGTGCCAGCAGCCAAGCAGGGGCGGGGAACACCGGGGAGCTGTTTTTT. This gives the protein CASSQAGAGNTGELFF.

This clone was observed once. The gene calls are TRBV3-1 (or the pseudogene TRBV3-2) and TRBJ1-4; D ambiguous. The CDR3 totals 14 residues. Germline assignment: CDR1 LGHDT and CDR2 YNNKEL (reference sequence). Trimming pared 1 base from V and 11 bases from J, leaving 14 bases between. CDR3 coding DNA: TGTGCCAGCAGCCAAGGGAGCGGGGTCAGGAAACTGTTTTTT. It codes for CASSQGSGVRKLFF.

V is TRBV5-1 and J is TRBJ1-2, with no clear D. V gave up 5 bases and J gave up 2 bases, with 10 bases separating them. The CDR3 totals 13 residues. Germline V gives CDR1 SGHRS, CDR2 YFSETQ. The CDR3, as DNA: TGCGCCAGCAGATCGGACGGAAACTATGGCTACACCTTC. The encoded protein is CASRSDGNYGYTF.

The V call is TRBV29-1, the J call TRBJ2-3; unclear D gene. Per the germline V gene, CDR1 is SQVTM and CDR2 is ANQGSEA. The CDR3 runs to 14 residues. Trimming removed 2 bases from V and 2 bases from J, with 11 bases in between. As DNA, the CDR3 is TGCAGCGTTGAACCCCTCCAGTCCACAGATACGCAGTATTTT. Protein sequence: CSVEPLQSTDTQYF.

The chain employs TRBV3-1 (or the pseudogene TRBV3-2) and TRBJ1-1; a weak D match, TRBD1 (6 bases). The V and J ends lost 1 base and 1 base respectively, with 13 bases between them. CDR3 length equals 16 residues. Germline values: CDR1 LGHDT, CDR2 YNNKEL (reference sequence). For the CDR3, the DNA is TGTGCCAGCAGCCAAGTCACAGGGAGGCGGAACACTGAAGCTTTCTTT. This translates into CASSQVTGRRNTEAFF.

The chain joins TRBV7-3 to TRBJ2-3, with 12 bases lining up with TRBD2. The CDR3 length is 18 residues. With 1 base clipped from V and 4 bases from J, the junction kept 9 bases outside the gene matches. CDR1 SGHTA and CDR2 FQGTGA come from the germline V gene. This CDR3 is CASSLRSLAGGQSDTQYF. The CDR3 coding sequence is TGTGCCAGCAGCTTAAGGTCCCTAGCGGGGGGGCAGTCAGATACGCAGTATTTT.

The chain employs TRBV19 and TRBJ2-6, with 7 bases lining up with TRBD1. This CDR3 spans 16 amino acids. Germline CDR1 LNHDA, CDR2 SQIVND (reference sequence). V was clipped by 6 bases and J by 0 bases; unmatched bases: 5. The CDR3: CASSYDRASGANVLTF. The CDR3, as DNA: TGTGCCAGTAGCTATGACAGGGCCTCTGGGGCCAACGTCCTGACTTTC.

The V gene is TRBV2, the J gene TRBJ1-1; 10 positions match TRBD1. V was pared by 5 bases and J by 4 bases, with 10 bases of the junction left unmatched. In germline, CDR1 is SNHLY, CDR2 FYNNEI. The CDR3 loop spans 16 amino acids. CDR3 bases: TGTGCCAGCAGTTCCCGACAGGGGGCTATGAGCACTGAAGCTTTCTTT. Translated: CASSSRQGAMSTEAFF.

The V and J genes are TRBV7-2 and TRBJ1-2; the D gene is possibly TRBD1 (6 bases). Germline loops: CDR1 SGHTA, CDR2 FQGNSA. The CDR3 runs to 14 residues. The ends were cut back, 5 bases at V and 2 bases at J, with 12 bases in the middle. This CDR3 is CASSPQGNNYGYTF. Here the CDR3 DNA reads TGTGCCAGCAGCCCCCAGGGGAACAACTATGGCTACACCTTC.

The rearrangement links TRBV29-1 to TRBJ2-2; D is perhaps TRBD1 (5 bases). The V end lost 3 bases, the J end lost 1 base, and 9 bases lay between the germline ends. The germline CDR1 and CDR2 sequences are SQVTM and ANQGSEA. The CDR3 covers 14 residues. The chain's CDR3 is CSVDVQGNTGELFF. CDR3 sequence (DNA): TGCAGCGTTGATGTGCAGGGGAACACCGGGGAGCTGTTTTTT.